Listed here is a single T cell receptor beta chain. Antigen unknown. PCR used 60 Vbeta primers and 13 Jbeta primers. Produced via immunoSEQ multiplex PCR; TCRdb's table is partial and in-frame only. In total, the table holds fewer than 85,000 clones. The data derive from a study of cytomegalovirus exposure and HLA in healthy donors. Trimming took 10 bases from V and 4 from J, leaving 22 bases between them. The CDR3 totals 15 residues. In germline, CDR1 is MNHEY, CDR2 SVGAGI. Overall study findings and caveats: What a later analysis showed was that several of the most significant clusters appeared linked to common viral pathogens. DRB1 showed the most TCR associations and HLA-C the fewest in a later analysis, as rates varied by HLA locus.

The receptor comes from a man aged 25 to 45 in good health and CMV-seronegative. The chain combines TRBV6-5 with TRBJ1-1; D possibly corresponds to TRBD1 (6 bases). Material for sequencing was PBMCs. Written as DNA, the CDR3 is TGTGCCACCTTCGAATTGGGCAGGGGAAGCACTGAAGCTTTCTTT. Translation gives CATFELGRGSTEAFF.